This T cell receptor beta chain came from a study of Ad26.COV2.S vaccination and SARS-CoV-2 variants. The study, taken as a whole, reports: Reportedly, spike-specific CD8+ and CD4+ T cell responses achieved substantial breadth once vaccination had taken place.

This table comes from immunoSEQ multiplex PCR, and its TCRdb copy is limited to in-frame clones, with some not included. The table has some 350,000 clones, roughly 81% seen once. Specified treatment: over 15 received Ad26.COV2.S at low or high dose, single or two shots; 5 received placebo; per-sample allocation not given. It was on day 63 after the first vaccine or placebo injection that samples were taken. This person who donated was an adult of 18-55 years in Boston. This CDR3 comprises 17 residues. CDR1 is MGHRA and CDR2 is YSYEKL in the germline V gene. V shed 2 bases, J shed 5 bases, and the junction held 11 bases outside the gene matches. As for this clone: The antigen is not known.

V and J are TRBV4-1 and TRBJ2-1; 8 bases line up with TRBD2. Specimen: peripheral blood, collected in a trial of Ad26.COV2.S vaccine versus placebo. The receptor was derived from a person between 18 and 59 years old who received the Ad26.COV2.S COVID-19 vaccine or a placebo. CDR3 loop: CASSQLRGGRRDNEQFF. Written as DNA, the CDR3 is TGCGCCAGCAGCCAACTGAGGGGCGGGAGGAGGGACAATGAGCAGTTCTTC.